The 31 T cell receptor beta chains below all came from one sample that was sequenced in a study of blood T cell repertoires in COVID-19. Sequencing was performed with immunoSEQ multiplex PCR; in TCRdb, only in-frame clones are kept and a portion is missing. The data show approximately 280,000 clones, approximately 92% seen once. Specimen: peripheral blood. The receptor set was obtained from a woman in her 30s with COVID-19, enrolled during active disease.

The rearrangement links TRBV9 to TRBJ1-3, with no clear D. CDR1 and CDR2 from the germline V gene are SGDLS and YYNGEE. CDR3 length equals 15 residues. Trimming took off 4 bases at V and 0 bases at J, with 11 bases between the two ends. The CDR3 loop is CASSTQATSGNTIYF. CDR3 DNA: TGTGCCAGCAGCACCCAGGCTACCTCTGGAAACACCATATATTTT.

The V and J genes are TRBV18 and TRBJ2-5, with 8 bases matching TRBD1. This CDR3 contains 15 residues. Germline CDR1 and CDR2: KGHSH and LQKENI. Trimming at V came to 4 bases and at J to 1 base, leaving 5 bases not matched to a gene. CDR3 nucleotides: TGTGCCAGCTCACAAAACAGGGGGATCCAAGAGACCCAGTACTTC. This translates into CASSQNRGIQETQYF.

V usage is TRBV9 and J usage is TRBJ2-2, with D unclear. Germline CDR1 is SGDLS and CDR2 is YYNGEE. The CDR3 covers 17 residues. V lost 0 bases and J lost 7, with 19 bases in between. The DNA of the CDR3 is TGTGCCAGCAGCGTAGCCATTCGCGGCCTCAGTGACGGGGAGCTGTTTTTT. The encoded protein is CASSVAIRGLSDGELFF.

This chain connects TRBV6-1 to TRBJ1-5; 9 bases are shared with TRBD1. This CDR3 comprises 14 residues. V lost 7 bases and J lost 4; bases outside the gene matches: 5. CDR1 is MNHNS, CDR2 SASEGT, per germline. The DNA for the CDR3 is TGTGCCAGCATGGGACAGGGAGCTAATCAGCCCCAGCATTTT. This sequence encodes CASMGQGANQPQHF.

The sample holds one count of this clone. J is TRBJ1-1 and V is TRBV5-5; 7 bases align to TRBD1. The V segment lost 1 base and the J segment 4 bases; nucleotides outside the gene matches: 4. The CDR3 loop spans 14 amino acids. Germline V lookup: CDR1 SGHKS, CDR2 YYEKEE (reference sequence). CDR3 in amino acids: CASSLLRGSTEAFF. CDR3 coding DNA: TGTGCCAGCAGCTTGCTCAGGGGGTCCACTGAAGCTTTCTTT.

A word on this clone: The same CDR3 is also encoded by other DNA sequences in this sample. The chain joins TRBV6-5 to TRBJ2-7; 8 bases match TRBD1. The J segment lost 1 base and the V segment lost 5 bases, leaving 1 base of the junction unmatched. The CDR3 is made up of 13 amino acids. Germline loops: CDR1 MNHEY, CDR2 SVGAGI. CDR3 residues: CASSNRGSYEQYF. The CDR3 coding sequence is TGTGCCAGCAGTAACAGGGGGTCCTACGAGCAGTACTTC.

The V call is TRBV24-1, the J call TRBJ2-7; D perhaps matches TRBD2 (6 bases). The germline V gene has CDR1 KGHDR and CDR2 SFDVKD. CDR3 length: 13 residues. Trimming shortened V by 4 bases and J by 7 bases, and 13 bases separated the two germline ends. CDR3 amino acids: CATSDGGAEEQYF. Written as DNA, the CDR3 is TGTGCCACCAGTGACGGGGGTGCCGAGGAGCAGTACTTC.

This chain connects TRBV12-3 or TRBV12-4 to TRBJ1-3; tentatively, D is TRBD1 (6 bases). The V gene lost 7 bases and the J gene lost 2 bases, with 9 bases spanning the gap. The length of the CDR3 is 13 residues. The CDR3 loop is CASMGGPGNTIYF. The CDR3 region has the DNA TGTGCCAGCATGGGGGGGCCTGGAAACACCATATATTTT.

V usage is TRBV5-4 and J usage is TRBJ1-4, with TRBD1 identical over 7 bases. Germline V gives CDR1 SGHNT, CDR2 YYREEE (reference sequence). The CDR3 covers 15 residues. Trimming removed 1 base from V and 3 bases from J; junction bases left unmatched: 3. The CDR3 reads CASSLTGDANEKLFF. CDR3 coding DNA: TGTGCCAGCAGCTTGACAGGGGACGCTAATGAAAAACTGTTTTTT.

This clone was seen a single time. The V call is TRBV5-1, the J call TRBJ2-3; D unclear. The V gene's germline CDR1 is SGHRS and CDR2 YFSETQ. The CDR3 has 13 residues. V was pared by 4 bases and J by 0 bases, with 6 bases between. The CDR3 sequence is CASSVTSTDTQYF. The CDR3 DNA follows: TGCGCCAGCAGCGTCACTAGCACAGATACGCAGTATTTT. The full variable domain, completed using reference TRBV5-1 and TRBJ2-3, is KAGVTQTPRYLIKTRGQQVTLSCSPISGHRSVSWYQQTPGQGLQFLFEYFSETQRNKGNFPGRFSGRQFSNSRSEMNVSTLELGDSALYLCASSVTSTDTQYFGPGTRLTVL.

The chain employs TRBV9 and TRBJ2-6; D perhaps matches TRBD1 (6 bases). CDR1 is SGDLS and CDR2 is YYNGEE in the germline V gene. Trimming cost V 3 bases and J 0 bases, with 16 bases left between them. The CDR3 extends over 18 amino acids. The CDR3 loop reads CASSGPGQTNSGANVLTF. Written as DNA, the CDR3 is TGTGCCAGCAGCGGACCCGGACAGACCAACTCTGGGGCCAACGTCCTGACTTTC.

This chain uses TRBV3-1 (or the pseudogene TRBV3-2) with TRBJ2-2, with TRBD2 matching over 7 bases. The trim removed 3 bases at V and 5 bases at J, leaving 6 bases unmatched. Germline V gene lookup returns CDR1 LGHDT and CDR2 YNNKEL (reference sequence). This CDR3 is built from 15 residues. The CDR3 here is CASSHRTSRTGELFF. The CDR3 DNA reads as TGTGCCAGCAGCCACAGGACTAGTAGAACCGGGGAGCTGTTTTTT.

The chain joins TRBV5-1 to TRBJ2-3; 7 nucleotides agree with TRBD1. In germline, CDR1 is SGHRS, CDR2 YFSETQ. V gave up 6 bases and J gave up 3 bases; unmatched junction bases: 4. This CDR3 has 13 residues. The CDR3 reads CASKTGSTDTQYF. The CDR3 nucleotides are TGCGCCAGCAAGACAGGGTCAACAGATACGCAGTATTTT. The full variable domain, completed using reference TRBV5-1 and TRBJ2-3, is KAGVTQTPRYLIKTRGQQVTLSCSPISGHRSVSWYQQTPGQGLQFLFEYFSETQRNKGNFPGRFSGRQFSNSRSEMNVSTLELGDSALYLCASKTGSTDTQYFGPGTRLTVL.

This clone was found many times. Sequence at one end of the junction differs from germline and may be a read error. CDR3 loop: CASSLGAGNPGELFF. The CDR3 DNA reads as TGCGCCAGCAGCTTGGGGGCAGGGAACCCCGGGGAGCTGTTTTTT. The V call is TRBV5-1, the J call TRBJ2-2, with TRBD1 as a possible D gene (5 bases). The germline CDR1 and CDR2 sequences are SGHRS and YFSETQ. The CDR3 covers 15 residues.

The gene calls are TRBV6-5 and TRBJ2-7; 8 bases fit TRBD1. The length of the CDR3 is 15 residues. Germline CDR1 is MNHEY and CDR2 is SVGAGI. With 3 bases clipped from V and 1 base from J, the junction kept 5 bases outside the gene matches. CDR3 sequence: CASSYAGGPSYEQYF. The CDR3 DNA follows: TGTGCCAGCAGTTATGCAGGGGGCCCTTCCTACGAGCAGTACTTC.

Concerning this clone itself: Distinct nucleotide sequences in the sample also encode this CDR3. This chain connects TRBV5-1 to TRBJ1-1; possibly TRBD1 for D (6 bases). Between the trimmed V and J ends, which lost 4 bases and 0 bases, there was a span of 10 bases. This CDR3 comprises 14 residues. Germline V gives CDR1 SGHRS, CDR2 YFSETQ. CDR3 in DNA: TGCGCCAGCAGCCTAACAGGGCTGAACACTGAAGCTTTCTTT. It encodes CASSLTGLNTEAFF.

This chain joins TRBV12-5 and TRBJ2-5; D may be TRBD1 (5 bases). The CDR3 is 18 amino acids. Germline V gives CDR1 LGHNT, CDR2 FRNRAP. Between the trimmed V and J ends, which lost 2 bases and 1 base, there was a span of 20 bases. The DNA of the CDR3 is TGTGCTAGTGGTTTGACCCCGGACGGACAAACCCTCCAAGAGACCCAGTACTTC. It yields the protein CASGLTPDGQTLQETQYF.

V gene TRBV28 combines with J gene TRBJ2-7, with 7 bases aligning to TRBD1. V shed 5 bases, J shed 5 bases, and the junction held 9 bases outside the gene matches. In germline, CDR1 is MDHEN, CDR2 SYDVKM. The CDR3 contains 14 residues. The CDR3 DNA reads TGTGCCAGCAGTCTGGACAGGAATTGGGACGAGCAGTACTTC. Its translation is CASSLDRNWDEQYF.

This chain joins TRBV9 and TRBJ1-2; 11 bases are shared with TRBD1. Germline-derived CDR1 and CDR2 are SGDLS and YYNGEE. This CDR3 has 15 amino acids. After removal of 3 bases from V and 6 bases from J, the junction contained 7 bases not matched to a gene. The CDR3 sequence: CASSGTGTGGNGYTF. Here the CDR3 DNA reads TGTGCCAGCAGCGGAACCGGGACAGGGGGTAATGGCTACACCTTC. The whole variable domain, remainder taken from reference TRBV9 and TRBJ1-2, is DSGVTQTPKHLITATGQRVTLRCSPRSGDLSVYWYQQSLDQGLQFLIQYYNGEERAKGNILERFSAQQFPDLHSELNLSSLELGDSALYFCASSGTGTGGNGYTFGSGTRLTVV.

As DNA, the CDR3 is TGTGCCATCAGCCCAACAGCCGGGGAGCTGTTTTTT. It is translated as CAISPTAGELFF. This chain connects TRBV10-3 to TRBJ2-2; no clear D gene. The CDR3 has 12 amino acids. Trimming took off 6 bases at V and 6 bases at J, with 8 bases between the two ends. Germline V gene data show CDR1 as ENHRY and CDR2 as SYGVKD.

In DNA, the CDR3 is TGTGCCACCAGTGAAGCCGGGTCGAAGAACCAAGTCCTCCACTTT. This encodes CATSEAGSKNQVLHF. This chain uses TRBV24-1 with TRBJ1-6, with D unresolved. The V end lost 4 bases, the J end lost 15 bases, and 21 bases lay between the germline ends. The CDR3 consists of 15 residues. Germline CDR1 and CDR2: KGHDR and SFDVKD.

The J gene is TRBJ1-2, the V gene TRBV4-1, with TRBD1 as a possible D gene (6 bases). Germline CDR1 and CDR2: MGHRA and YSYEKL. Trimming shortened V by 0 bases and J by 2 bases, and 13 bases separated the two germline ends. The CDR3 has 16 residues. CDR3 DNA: TGCGCCAGCAGCCAAGACCCCTCTAGGGGGAACTATGGCTACACCTTC. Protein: CASSQDPSRGNYGYTF.

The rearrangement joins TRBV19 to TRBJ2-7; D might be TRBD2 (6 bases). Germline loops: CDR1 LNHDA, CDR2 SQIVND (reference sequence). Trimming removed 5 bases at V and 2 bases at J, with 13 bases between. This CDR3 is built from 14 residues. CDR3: CASSQEGLPYEQYF. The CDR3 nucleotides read TGTGCCAGTAGTCAGGAGGGGTTGCCCTACGAGCAGTACTTC.

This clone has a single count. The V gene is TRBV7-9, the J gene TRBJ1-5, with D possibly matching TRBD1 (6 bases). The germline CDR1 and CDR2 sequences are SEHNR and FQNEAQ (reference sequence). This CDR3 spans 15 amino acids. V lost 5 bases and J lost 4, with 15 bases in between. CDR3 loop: CASSRNQGHNQPQHF. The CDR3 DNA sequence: TGTGCCAGCAGCCGCAATCAGGGGCATAATCAGCCCCAGCATTTT.

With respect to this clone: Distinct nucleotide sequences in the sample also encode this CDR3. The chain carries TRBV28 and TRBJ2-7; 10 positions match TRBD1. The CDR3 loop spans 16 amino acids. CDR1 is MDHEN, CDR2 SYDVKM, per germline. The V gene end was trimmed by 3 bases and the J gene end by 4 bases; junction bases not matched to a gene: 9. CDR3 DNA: TGTGCCAGCAGTTTGAGGACAGGGGGTTTGTTGTACGAGCAGTACTTC. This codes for CASSLRTGGLLYEQYF.

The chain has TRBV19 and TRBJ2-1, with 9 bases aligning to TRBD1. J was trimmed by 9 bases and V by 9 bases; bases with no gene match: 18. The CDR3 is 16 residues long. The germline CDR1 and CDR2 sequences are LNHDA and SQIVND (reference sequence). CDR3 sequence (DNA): TGTGCCAGCTTCCCAATAGCAAGTAAGGACAGGGGTGAGCAGTTCTTC. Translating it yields CASFPIASKDRGEQFF.

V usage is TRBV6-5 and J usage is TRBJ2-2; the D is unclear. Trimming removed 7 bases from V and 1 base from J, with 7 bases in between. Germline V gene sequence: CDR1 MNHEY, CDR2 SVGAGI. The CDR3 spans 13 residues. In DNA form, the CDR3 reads TGTGCCAGCAAGGCAGGGAACACCGGGGAGCTGTTTTTT. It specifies CASKAGNTGELFF.

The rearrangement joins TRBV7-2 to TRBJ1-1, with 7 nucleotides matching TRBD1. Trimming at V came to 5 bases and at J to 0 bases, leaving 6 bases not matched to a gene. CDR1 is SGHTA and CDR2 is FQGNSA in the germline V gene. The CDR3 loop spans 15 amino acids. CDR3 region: CASSKGTAMNTEAFF. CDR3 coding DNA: TGTGCCAGCAGCAAAGGGACAGCGATGAACACTGAAGCTTTCTTT.

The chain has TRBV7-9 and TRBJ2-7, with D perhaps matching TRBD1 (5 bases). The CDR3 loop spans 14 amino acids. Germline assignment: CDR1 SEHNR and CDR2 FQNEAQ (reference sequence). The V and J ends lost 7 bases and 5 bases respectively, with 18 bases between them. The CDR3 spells CASMQGALVHEQYF. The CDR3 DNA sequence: TGTGCCAGCATGCAAGGGGCCTTGGTACACGAGCAGTACTTC.

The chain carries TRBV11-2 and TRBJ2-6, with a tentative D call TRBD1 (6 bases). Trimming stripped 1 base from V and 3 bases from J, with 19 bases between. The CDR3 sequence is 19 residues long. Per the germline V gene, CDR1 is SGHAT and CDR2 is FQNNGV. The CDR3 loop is CASSLVGGRGAYGANVLTF. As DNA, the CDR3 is TGTGCCAGCAGCTTAGTAGGCGGCAGGGGAGCGTATGGGGCCAACGTCCTGACTTTC.

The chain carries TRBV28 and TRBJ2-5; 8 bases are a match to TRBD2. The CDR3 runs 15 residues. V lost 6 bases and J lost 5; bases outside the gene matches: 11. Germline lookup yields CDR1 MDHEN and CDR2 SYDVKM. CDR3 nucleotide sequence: TGTGCCAGCAGCCCCGCCGCGGGGGGCCGGGAGACCCAGTACTTC. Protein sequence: CASSPAAGGRETQYF.